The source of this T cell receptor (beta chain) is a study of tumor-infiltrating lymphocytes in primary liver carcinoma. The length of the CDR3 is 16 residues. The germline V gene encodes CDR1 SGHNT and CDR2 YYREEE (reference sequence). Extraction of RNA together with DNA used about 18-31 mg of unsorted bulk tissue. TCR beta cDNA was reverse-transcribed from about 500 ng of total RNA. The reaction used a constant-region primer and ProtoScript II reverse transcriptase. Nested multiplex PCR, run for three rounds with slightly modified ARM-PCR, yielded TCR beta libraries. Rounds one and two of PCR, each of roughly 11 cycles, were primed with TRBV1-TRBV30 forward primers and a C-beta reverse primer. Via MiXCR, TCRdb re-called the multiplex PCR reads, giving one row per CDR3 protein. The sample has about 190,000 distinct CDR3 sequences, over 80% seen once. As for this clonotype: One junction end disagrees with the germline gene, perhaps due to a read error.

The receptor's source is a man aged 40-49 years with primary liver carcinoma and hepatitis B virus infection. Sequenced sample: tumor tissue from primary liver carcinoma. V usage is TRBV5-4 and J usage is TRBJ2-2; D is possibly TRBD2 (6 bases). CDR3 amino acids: CASSLGGSGRTGSCYF. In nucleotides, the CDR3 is TGTGCCAGCAGCTTGGGAGGTAGCGGAAGGACCGGGAGCTGTTATTTT.